This T cell receptor (beta chain) comes out of a study of T cells in Graves' hyperthyroidism and ophthalmopathy. Across the study: The authors collected peripheral blood at initial diagnosis, before any treatment.

The ends lost 6 bases at V and 0 bases at J; junction bases unmatched: 5. This CDR3 is 15 amino acids long. Germline V gene lookup returns CDR1 SNHLY and CDR2 FYNNEI. Many counts were recorded for this clonotype. An absence of ophthalmopathy progression within 18 months meant stable Graves' hyperthyroidism. Recently diagnosed hyperthyroidism of less than 2 months' duration affected patients aged 18 to 65. Amplified TCR beta CDR3 regions derived from RNA transcripts. Researchers ran a first-round RT-PCR on the TCR CDR3 using the HTBI primer set. TCRdb recomputed calls from the multiplex PCR reads with MiXCR, one row per CDR3 protein. Of roughly 170,000 distinct CDR3 sequences in the sample, more than 15% were seen once.

The specimen sequenced was blood. The chain recombines TRBV2 with TRBJ1-3; the match to TRBD1 covers 7 bases. This receptor was taken from a woman in her forties or fifties with Graves' hyperthyroidism. DNA of the CDR3: TGTGCCAGCAGAAGACAGGGAAGCTCTGGAAACACCATATATTTT. As protein: CASRRQGSSGNTIYF.